Presented here are 6 T cell receptor beta chains from one specimen sequenced in a study of CD8 T cells in Susac syndrome (dated by TCRdb to the late 2010s). Library preparation employed the immunoSEQ multiplex PCR assay. RNA was extracted using the RNeasy kit, and about 0.45 to 1 ug of the RNA was reverse transcribed with random hexamers. The public reads were reanalyzed by TCRdb: fastp trimming at Q25, MiXCR alignment, in-frame beta chains only. Rows merge per CDR3 protein into single entries with the most common DNA and genes. The sample records about 290,000 distinct CDR3 sequences, approximately 89% of which are singletons. The top ten hold approximately 0.18% of the sample. The sequenced material came from CD8+ T cells from PBMCs. Receptors were obtained from a human donor with multiple sclerosis.

The J gene is TRBJ2-3, the V gene TRBV4-3; D perhaps matches TRBD1 (7 bases). V was clipped by 2 bases and J by 8 bases, with 14 bases between them. The CDR3 totals 14 residues. Germline V gene data show CDR1 as LGHNA and CDR2 as YSLEER. The chain's CDR3 is CASSQLEGATTQYF. The CDR3 bases are TGCGCCAGCAGCCAATTGGAGGGGGCGACTACGCAGTATTTT.

The chain employs TRBV11-2 and TRBJ2-7; a possible D gene is TRBD1 (5 bases). The CDR3 loop spans 11 amino acids. Trimming pared 5 bases from V and 4 bases from J, leaving 6 bases between. Per the germline V gene, CDR1 is SGHAT and CDR2 is FQNNGV. CDR3 coding DNA: TGTGCCAGCAGCGACAGATACGAGCAGTACTTC. Its protein is CASSDRYEQYF.

V is TRBV4-3 and J is TRBJ2-7, with 9 bases matching TRBD2. The CDR3 has 14 amino acids. V gave up 4 bases and J gave up 3 bases; unmatched junction bases: 4. Germline CDR1 LGHNA, CDR2 YSLEER. CDR3 sequence (DNA): TGCGCCAGCAGCCCAGCGGGGGGAAACTACGAGCAGTACTTC. It yields the protein CASSPAGGNYEQYF.

This chain connects TRBV7-6 to TRBJ2-1; 15 nucleotides match TRBD2. The CDR3 spans 14 residues. V lost 5 bases to trimming and J lost 15 bases; unmatched junction nucleotides: 8. Germline values: CDR1 SGHVS, CDR2 FNYEAQ. CDR3 residues: CASSPGTSGGTAFF. In nucleotides, the CDR3 is TGTGCCAGCAGCCCGGGGACTAGCGGGGGGACCGCGTTCTTC.

This clonotype was observed a single time. CDR3: CASSRGVFEQYF. The CDR3 DNA reads as TGTGCCAGCAGTCGGGGGGTATTCGAGCAGTACTTC. This chain links TRBV2 with TRBJ2-7, with TRBD2 identical over 7 bases. The J segment lost 6 bases and the V segment lost 5 bases, leaving 4 bases of the junction unmatched. Germline CDR1 reads SNHLY; CDR2 reads FYNNEI. The CDR3 has 12 amino acids.

The V call is TRBV2, the J call TRBJ1-4; D might be TRBD1 (6 bases). Germline loops: CDR1 SNHLY, CDR2 FYNNEI. This CDR3 is built from 14 residues. Between the trimmed V and J ends, which lost 0 bases and 11 bases, there was a span of 13 bases. CDR3 nucleotide sequence: TGTGCCAGCAGTGAAGCCTCGGACAGTACTAAACTGTTTTTT. Encoded protein: CASSEASDSTKLFF.